This T cell receptor beta chain was sequenced in a study of response to subunit inactivated influenza vaccine. Findings of the study overall: It was suggested by the authors that few new T cells are recruited by each seasonal influenza vaccination.

Trimming removed 5 bases from V and 5 bases from J; junction bases left unmatched: 5. CDR1 is SGHTA, CDR2 FQGNSA, per germline. The CDR3 totals 13 residues. To note about this clonotype: What it recognizes is unknown.

In TCRdb, the RT-PCR reads were re-called with MiXCR into one record per CDR3 protein. Among fewer than 200,000 distinct CDR3 sequences listed, nearly 9.5% were seen once. The chain uses TRBV7-2 and TRBJ2-7, with TRBD2 identical over 8 bases. The material sequenced was non-naive T cells sorted from PBMCs, taken on the day of vaccination. This TCR was recovered from a man over 45 who received an inactivated influenza vaccine. The CDR3 DNA sequence: TGTGCCAGCAGCCTGACTAGCGTCCACGAGCAGTACTTC. Protein: CASSLTSVHEQYF.